The next 8 T cell receptor beta chains were all read from a single sample in a study of regulatory T cells in long-lasting Graves disease. Time point: newly diagnosed GD, antithyroid drugs for less than 3 months. The TCR library was made from RNA extracted from PBMCs. The TCR beta library used iRepertoire HTBI primers with Arm-PCR amplification of CDR3. MiXCR, run by TCRdb on the multiplex PCR reads, gives a single entry per CDR3 protein. The sample shows a few hundred thousand distinct CDR3 sequences, 16% of them seen only once. The data were also submitted as part of a second study, on T cells in Graves' hyperthyroidism and ophthalmopathy.

This material consisted of peripheral blood mononuclear cells (PBMCs), taken at new diagnosis, from a patient treated with antithyroid drugs. The receptors here all came from a woman aged 18-29 years with Graves disease.

The J gene is TRBJ1-1, the V gene TRBV29-1; TRBD1 is a possible D gene (5 bases). The CDR3 consists of 11 residues. V gave up 7 bases and J gave up 6 bases, with 12 bases separating them. Germline V CDR1 and CDR2: SQVTM, ANQGSEA. As DNA, the CDR3 is TGCAGCGCCGGGGGATCTTCTGAAGCTTTCTTT. Translating gives CSAGGSSEAFF.

This clonotype has only a few counts. V usage is TRBV28 and J usage is TRBJ2-7; D call uncertain. The germline V gene has CDR1 MDHEN and CDR2 SYDVKM. V gave up 4 bases and J gave up 3 bases, with 10 bases separating them. The CDR3 extends over 13 amino acids. The CDR3 DNA reads TGTGCCAGCAGTTCTTCCTTAATCTACGAGCAGTACTTC. Translating gives CASSSSLIYEQYF. The full variable domain, in which reference TRBV28 and TRBJ2-7 provide the parts outside the CDR3, is DVKVTQSSRYLVKRTGEKVFLECVQDMDHENMFWYRQDPGLGLRLIYFSYDVKMKEKGDIPEGYSVSREKKERFSLILESASTNQTSMYLCASSSSLIYEQYFGPGTRLTVT.

This clonotype was picked up a small number of times. The CDR3 sequence: CASSEGAGGTGELFF. As DNA, the CDR3 is TGTGCCAGCAGTGAAGGGGCGGGAGGCACCGGGGAGCTGTTTTTT. The rearrangement joins TRBV2 to TRBJ2-2; 8 bases are shared with TRBD2. V was pared by 1 base and J by 4 bases, with 2 bases of the junction left unmatched. The CDR3 totals 15 residues. Germline V CDR1 and CDR2: SNHLY, FYNNEI.

This clonotype was seen many times. The gene calls are TRBV28 and TRBJ2-7; TRBD2 matches at 7 bases. The CDR3 runs to 16 residues. Germline CDR1 MDHEN, CDR2 SYDVKM. Losses at the gene ends were 6 bases for V and 2 bases for J; bases not matched to a gene: 13. CDR3 region: CASSHSPGLLAYEQYF. The CDR3 DNA reads TGTGCCAGCAGCCATTCCCCGGGACTACTAGCCTACGAGCAGTACTTC. The entire variable domain, with the rest obtained from reference TRBV28 and TRBJ2-7, is as follows: DVKVTQSSRYLVKRTGEKVFLECVQDMDHENMFWYRQDPGLGLRLIYFSYDVKMKEKGDIPEGYSVSREKKERFSLILESASTNQTSMYLCASSHSPGLLAYEQYFGPGTRLTVT.

This clonotype was seen at least ten times. The chain recombines TRBV27 with TRBJ2-1; 10 positions agree with TRBD2. The CDR3 has 16 residues. V gave up 5 bases and J gave up 8 bases; unmatched junction bases: 12. The germline gives CDR1 MNHEY, CDR2 SMNVEV (reference sequence). This CDR3 is CASSRDSGRRGDEQFF. The CDR3 DNA reads as TGTGCCAGCAGTCGTGATAGCGGGAGGCGAGGGGATGAGCAGTTCTTC.

This rearrangement joins TRBV20-1 to TRBJ2-1; 8 positions match TRBD2. The ends lost 5 bases at V and 5 bases at J; junction bases unmatched: 5. CDR1 is DFQATT, CDR2 SNEGSKA, per germline (reference sequence). The CDR3 covers 13 residues. CDR3 residues: CSAQREIDNEQFF. The CDR3, as DNA: TGCAGTGCTCAGCGGGAGATCGACAATGAGCAGTTCTTC.

This clonotype was observed a few times. The V call is TRBV11-2, the J call TRBJ2-7, with D possibly TRBD2 on 5 matching bases. Trimming removed 6 bases at V and 6 bases at J, with 12 bases between. Germline values: CDR1 SGHAT, CDR2 FQNNGV. The CDR3 runs 12 residues. CDR3 DNA: TGTGCCAGCAGTGAGGTACTAGGCGAGCAGTACTTC. Amino acid sequence: CASSEVLGEQYF. The full variable domain, with the rest looked up from reference TRBV11-2 and TRBJ2-7, is EAGVAQSPRYKIIEKRQSVAFWCNPISGHATLYWYQQILGQGPKLLIQFQNNGVVDDSQLPKDRFSAERLKGVDSTLKIQPAKLEDSAVYLCASSEVLGEQYFGPGTRLTVT.

This clonotype was observed many times. This chain connects TRBV20-1 to TRBJ2-7, with 9 bases fitting TRBD1. With 7 bases clipped from V and 2 bases from J, the junction kept 6 bases outside the gene matches. Germline V gene sequence: CDR1 DFQATT, CDR2 SNEGSKA (reference sequence). The CDR3 is 13 amino acids. The DNA of the CDR3 is TGCAGTGTAGAGGACAGGGGTACCTACGAGCAGTACTTC. It is translated as CSVEDRGTYEQYF.